The clone carrying this T cell receptor beta chain was counted a few times. No antigen is known for it. With a J-beta primer mix and a sample-barcoded 5' primer, a second PCR ran roughly 6 to 11 cycles. In TCRdb, the 5' RACE reads were re-called with MiXCR into one record per CDR3 protein. The table lists about 780,000 distinct CDR3 sequences, less than 60% of them singletons. The sample comes from a study of blood T cells in healthy people across ages. This CDR3 is built from 13 residues. V lost 5 bases to trimming and J lost 7 bases, with 15 bases between them. Study outcomes and limitations: Both higher diversity and more naive CD4+ cells marked long-lived donors when set against aged donors.

The receptor was derived from a man older than 75 in good health. Sequenced material: blood. The chain couples TRBV12-3 or TRBV12-4 to TRBJ2-7, with D possibly being TRBD2 (5 bases). The CDR3 is CASSTGSTGEQYF. DNA for the CDR3: TGTGCCAGCAGTACGGGATCGACGGGGGAGCAGTACTTC.